This T cell receptor beta chain was sequenced in a study of STAT3 mutations in large granular lymphocyte leukemia. About the research overall: Canonical activating STAT3 mutations were detected in roughly half of the longitudinally sequenced T-LGLL patients.

Germline CDR1 reads WSHSY; CDR2 reads SAAADI. The CDR3 has 12 residues. V dropped 0 bases and J dropped 7 bases, with 4 bases sitting between them. On this clone itself: Its matching antigen is unknown.

Generated by immunoSEQ multiplex PCR, the TCRdb table keeps only in-frame clones and is missing some. The sample includes approximately 2,000 clones, roughly 20% of them seen just once. General observations from the study: Every T-LGLL patient had at least one immunodominant TCRbeta clonotype.

The sample comprised peripheral blood mononuclear cells. This chain joins TRBV10-2 and TRBJ1-5; D remains ambiguous. The sequence came from a man in his sixties with T-cell large granular lymphocyte leukemia. Some clones in this sample may be carry-over from other donors' samples. CDR3 DNA: TGCGCCAGCAGTGAGTCGATACAGCCCCAGCATTTT. It codes for CASSESIQPQHF.